What follows are 12 T cell receptor beta chains derived from one specimen sequenced in a study of identifying expanded T cells in peripheral blood (dated by TCRdb to between 2018 and 2021). Library creation used the immunoSEQ multiplex PCR assay. The clones in this table, taken by TCRdb from immuneACCESS, are in-frame only. Not every clone is retained; where verified, under half of the shortfall comes from an unresolved V gene, and the cause of the rest is unknown. The sample data list under 70,000 clones, and around 87% of these were observed just once. The ten largest clones capture around 4.8% of the sample. Sequenced input: blood. The receptors stem from a person aged 18 to 70 in good health.

This clone was found once. The chain's CDR3 is CAWSVTGTGRADTQYF. DNA of the CDR3: TGTGCCTGGAGTGTAACCGGGACAGGGAGGGCAGATACGCAGTATTTT. V and J are TRBV30 and TRBJ2-3; 9 nucleotides match TRBD1. In germline, CDR1 is GTSNPN, CDR2 SVGIG (reference sequence). The CDR3 sequence is 16 residues long. The V segment lost 0 bases and the J segment 4 bases; nucleotides outside the gene matches: 8.

The J gene is TRBJ2-1, the V gene TRBV11-3; 8 positions agree with TRBD2. Per the germline V gene, CDR1 is SGHNT and CDR2 is YENEEA. The trim removed 5 bases at V and 9 bases at J, leaving 6 bases unmatched. The CDR3 runs to 13 residues. The chain's CDR3 is CASSTTGGFEQFF. DNA of the CDR3: TGTGCCAGCAGCACAACGGGAGGGTTTGAGCAGTTCTTC.

CDR3 sequence (DNA): TGTGCCAGCAGTTACTCGTTGCAGGGACGCACAGATACGCAGTATTTT. This codes for CASSYSLQGRTDTQYF. The chain has TRBV6-5 and TRBJ2-3, with D perhaps matching TRBD1 or TRBD2 (5 bases each). In germline, CDR1 is MNHEY, CDR2 SVGAGI. Trimming cost V 0 bases and J 1 base, with 11 bases left between them. The CDR3 length is 16 residues.

This clone was picked up a small number of times. V usage is TRBV15 and J usage is TRBJ2-5; TRBD1 aligns across 7 bases. The CDR3 spans 15 residues. V lost 4 bases, J lost 5 bases, and 10 bases stayed unmatched. Looked up from germline, CDR1 is LNHNV and CDR2 is YYDKDF (reference sequence). The CDR3 DNA reads as TGTGCCACCAGCAAGAGTAACAGGGGCGGCGAGACCCAGTACTTC. Translated: CATSKSNRGGETQYF.

V and J are TRBV7-2 and TRBJ1-5, with D perhaps TRBD1 (6 bases). V lost 5 bases to trimming and J lost 4 bases, with 18 bases between them. Germline V gives CDR1 SGHTA, CDR2 FQGNSA. The CDR3 runs 16 residues. The CDR3 DNA reads TGTGCCAGCAGCCTCGGAGGGGGGGGACTGAATCAGCCCCAGCATTTT. Translating it yields CASSLGGGGLNQPQHF.

This clone was observed once. The V gene is TRBV19, the J gene TRBJ1-5, with D tentatively TRBD1 (6 bases). The CDR3 runs to 14 residues. Germline V gene data show CDR1 as LNHDA and CDR2 as SQIVND (reference sequence). V gave up 0 bases and J gave up 6 bases, with 9 bases separating them. The CDR3 DNA is TGTGCCAGTAGTATAGAAGGGGGGCCTCAGCCCCAGCATTTT. It specifies CASSIEGGPQPQHF.

In its sample, this clone was seen once. This chain uses TRBV5-6 with TRBJ1-3, with D possibly TRBD1 on 6 matching bases. In germline, CDR1 is SGHDT, CDR2 YYEEEE. The CDR3 totals 18 residues. V dropped 0 bases and J dropped 0 bases, with 16 bases sitting between them. The CDR3, as DNA: TGTGCCAGCAGCTTGGGGTTGACGGGACACAACTCTGGAAACACCATATATTTT. Amino acid sequence: CASSLGLTGHNSGNTIYF.

The chain links TRBV27 to TRBJ2-7; TRBD1 matches at 7 bases. V trimming: 4 bases; J trimming: 1 base; junction bases outside the gene matches: 7. Per germline, CDR1 MNHEY and CDR2 SMNVEV (reference sequence). The CDR3 consists of 15 residues. CDR3 bases: TGTGCCAGCAGTTCCCCGGGACAGACATCCTACGAGCAGTACTTC. It is translated as CASSSPGQTSYEQYF.

The rearrangement links TRBV10-3 to TRBJ1-1; D is uncertain. With 1 base removed from V and 12 bases from J, the gap between germline ends came to 12 bases. The CDR3 length is 12 residues. Germline CDR1 is ENHRY and CDR2 is SYGVKD. The CDR3 protein is CAISEFTENTFF. Here the CDR3 DNA reads TGTGCCATCAGTGAGTTTACCGAAAATACTTTCTTT.

The count of this clone is one. The chain employs TRBV7-9 and TRBJ2-1; no reliable D call. Trimming cost V 1 base and J 3 bases, with 7 bases left between them. CDR1 is SEHNR and CDR2 is FQNEAQ in the germline V gene (reference sequence). The CDR3 consists of 14 residues. The CDR3 bases are TGTGCCAGCAGCTTAGGTACAGTCTACAATGAGCAGTTCTTC. Its translation: CASSLGTVYNEQFF.

DNA of the CDR3: TGTGCCAGCAGTTTAGGAGGACAGGGATATGGCTACACCTTC. As protein: CASSLGGQGYGYTF. J is TRBJ1-2 and V is TRBV27; 8 bases line up with TRBD1. This CDR3 has 14 amino acids. V trimming: 2 bases; J trimming: 5 bases; junction bases outside the gene matches: 4. Germline V gives CDR1 MNHEY, CDR2 SMNVEV (reference sequence).

The chain couples TRBV7-7 to TRBJ2-7; D perhaps matches TRBD1 (5 bases). The CDR3 contains 14 residues. Deletions cut 4 bases from V and 1 base from J, with 11 bases between. Germline V CDR1 and CDR2: SSHAT, FNYEAQ (reference sequence). The CDR3 DNA is TGTGCCAGCAGCTCAACGACAGATTCCTACGAGCAGTACTTC. Its protein product is CASSSTTDSYEQYF.